This T cell receptor (beta chain) is from a study of OX40 agonist ivuxolimab in advanced cancers. Regarding the study as a whole: Nonresponders, in some cases, also had low normalized T-cell clonal expansion. At 0.1 to 3.0 mg/kg and by week 6, CD4+ and CD8+ T cells in the blood had expanded clonally.

Comment on this clone: Antigen specificity is unknown.

This table comes from immunoSEQ multiplex PCR, and its TCRdb copy is limited to in-frame clones, with some not included. The table lists some 71,000 clones, roughly 84% of them singletons. Systemic immunosuppression or autoimmune disease history was grounds to exclude patients. This TCR came from an adult with an advanced solid tumor such as melanoma, head and neck, liver or kidney cancer. Material: CD4+ or CD8+ T cells sorted from blood, obtained in a trial of the OX40 agonist ivuxolimab.

The CDR3 DNA reads TGTGCCAGCAGCTTCGACCGGGACTCCTACGAGCAGTACTTC. Translation gives CASSFDRDSYEQYF. The gene calls are TRBV11-2 and TRBJ2-7, with TRBD2 as a possible D gene (5 bases). The V and J ends lost 3 bases and 0 bases respectively, with 9 bases between them. The CDR3 length is 14 residues. Germline-derived CDR1 and CDR2 are SGHAT and FQNNGV. The full variable domain, completed using reference TRBV11-2 and TRBJ2-7, is EAGVAQSPRYKIIEKRQSVAFWCNPISGHATLYWYQQILGQGPKLLIQFQNNGVVDDSQLPKDRFSAERLKGVDSTLKIQPAKLEDSAVYLCASSFDRDSYEQYFGPGTRLTVT.